Below, 11 T cell receptor beta chains from the same sample are listed, as sequenced in a study of shared clonotypes between healthy human individuals. The assay was immunoSEQ multiplex PCR, and TCRdb's table has in-frame clones only and misses some. The profile shows 2.5 million or so clones, 90% to 95% of them singletons. Sequencing was done on a sample of naive CD4+ T cells sorted from blood. Subset indicated: CD45RA+ positively selected. These receptors were taken from a man aged 18 to 29 in good health.

The chain uses TRBV10-3 and TRBJ2-1, with D perhaps matching TRBD1 or TRBD2 (6 bases each). V was trimmed by 0 bases and J by 5 bases, leaving 14 bases between them. The length of the CDR3 is 16 residues. In germline, CDR1 is ENHRY, CDR2 SYGVKD. This chain's CDR3 is CAISESLTRGDNEQFF. CDR3 in DNA: TGTGCCATCAGTGAGTCCTTGACTAGGGGGGACAATGAGCAGTTCTTC.

The chain uses TRBV23-1 and TRBJ2-4; 8 nucleotides align to TRBD1. TRBV23-1 is recorded as an ORF, its role being uncertain. This CDR3 is built from 20 residues. The J segment lost 0 bases and the V segment lost 1 base, leaving 14 bases of the junction unmatched. The CDR3 bases are TGCGCCAGCAGTCAATATCCGGGACAGGCGAGCCCCCTAGCCAAAAACATTCAGTACTTC. Amino acids: CASSQYPGQASPLAKNIQYF.

V is TRBV7-6 and J is TRBJ1-1, with 9 bases that match TRBD1. Germline assignment: CDR1 SGHVS and CDR2 FNYEAQ. V lost 2 bases, J lost 1 base, and 5 bases stayed unmatched. This CDR3 spans 16 amino acids. This CDR3 is CASSLRRDRENTEAFF. Here the CDR3 DNA reads TGTGCCAGCAGCTTACGCCGGGACAGGGAGAACACTGAAGCTTTCTTT.

The gene calls are TRBV7-2 and TRBJ2-4; TRBD1 matches 7 bases. With V trimmed by 6 bases and J by 7 bases, 9 bases remained unmatched. Germline V gene sequence: CDR1 SGHTA, CDR2 FQGNSA. This CDR3 region has 14 residues. CDR3 residues: CASSRTGGGNIQYF. Written as DNA, the CDR3 is TGTGCCAGCAGTCGGACAGGTGGTGGGAACATTCAGTACTTC.

This chain joins TRBV6-6 and TRBJ2-5, with 7 bases matching TRBD2. The CDR3 is made up of 15 amino acids. From germline, CDR1 is MNHNY and CDR2 SVGAGI (reference sequence). With V trimmed by 5 bases and J by 2 bases, 8 bases remained unmatched. The CDR3 DNA sequence: TGTGCCAGCAGTCTCTGGGGCGGGGGACAAGAGACCCAGTACTTC. Its translation: CASSLWGGGQETQYF.

V usage is TRBV27 and J usage is TRBJ2-5; D is unclear. The CDR3 covers 15 residues. V lost 8 bases, J lost 3 bases, and 19 bases lay in between. The V gene's germline CDR1 is MNHEY and CDR2 SMNVEV (reference sequence). The CDR3 loop is CASGLLADWKETQYF. The CDR3, as DNA: TGTGCCAGCGGCTTGCTGGCAGACTGGAAAGAGACCCAGTACTTC.

The V and J genes are TRBV6-5 and TRBJ2-3, with 9 positions matching TRBD2. The V gene's germline CDR1 is MNHEY and CDR2 SVGAGI. The V gene end was trimmed by 6 bases and the J gene end by 5 bases; junction bases not matched to a gene: 6. The CDR3 contains 14 residues. CDR3 bases: TGTGCCAGCAGCCGGGGGACTAGCTTAGATACGCAGTATTTT. Protein: CASSRGTSLDTQYF.

The rearrangement uses TRBV4-2 and TRBJ1-2; the D is unclear. V lost 1 base, J lost 1 base, and 7 bases lay in between. This CDR3 region has 14 residues. Germline values: CDR1 LGHNA, CDR2 YNFKEQ. The CDR3 region has the DNA TGTGCCAGCAGCCAAGTTACCAGTAACTATGGCTACACCTTC. Its protein product is CASSQVTSNYGYTF.

This clone was recorded only once. The rearrangement joins TRBV18 to TRBJ1-3; 8 bases map to TRBD1. V shed 4 bases, J shed 2 bases, and the junction held 10 bases outside the gene matches. The V gene's germline CDR1 is KGHSH and CDR2 LQKENI. CDR3 length equals 17 residues. The CDR3: CASSQAGTGITGNTIYF. DNA of the CDR3: TGTGCCAGCTCACAAGCCGGGACAGGAATCACTGGAAACACCATATATTTT.

The V gene is TRBV15, the J gene TRBJ1-5, with 7 bases fitting TRBD1. This CDR3 comprises 17 residues. The V segment lost 3 bases and the J segment 6 bases; nucleotides outside the gene matches: 14. Per germline, CDR1 LNHNV and CDR2 YYDKDF (reference sequence). The CDR3 DNA is TGTGCCACCAGCAGGGGGTTTCAAGAGGGGGCGGTTCAGCCCCAGCATTTT. Amino acids: CATSRGFQEGAVQPQHF.

The chain carries TRBV21-1 and TRBJ1-5. TRBV21-1 is a known pseudogene. The CDR3 consists of 15 residues. CDR3 sequence (DNA): TGTGCCAGCAGCAAGAGGGCAGATAGCAATCAGCCCCAGCATTTT. Amino acid sequence: CASSKRADSNQPQHF.